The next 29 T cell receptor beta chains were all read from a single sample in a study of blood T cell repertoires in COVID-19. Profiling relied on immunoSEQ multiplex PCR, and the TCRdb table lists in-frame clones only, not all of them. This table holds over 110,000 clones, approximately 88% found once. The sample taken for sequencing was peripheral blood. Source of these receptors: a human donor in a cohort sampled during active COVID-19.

CDR3 sequence reads: CASSQDRASGGDNEQFF. In DNA, the CDR3 is TGCGCCAGCAGCCAAGATAGGGCTAGCGGGGGGGACAATGAGCAGTTCTTC. The chain has TRBV4-1 and TRBJ2-1; 12 bases are a match to TRBD2. Germline trimming cut 0 bases from V and 5 bases from J; bases unmatched to any gene: 5. CDR3 size: 17 residues. Germline CDR1 is MGHRA and CDR2 is YSYEKL.

In nucleotides, the CDR3 is TGTGCCAGCCGGGACAGGGCGTCCGAAAAACTGTTTTTT. Translated, it gives CASRDRASEKLFF. The J gene is TRBJ1-4, the V gene TRBV5-4, with 9 nucleotides matching TRBD1. The CDR3 has 13 amino acids. V was pared by 7 bases and J by 8 bases, with 6 bases of the junction left unmatched. In germline, CDR1 is SGHNT, CDR2 YYREEE (reference sequence).

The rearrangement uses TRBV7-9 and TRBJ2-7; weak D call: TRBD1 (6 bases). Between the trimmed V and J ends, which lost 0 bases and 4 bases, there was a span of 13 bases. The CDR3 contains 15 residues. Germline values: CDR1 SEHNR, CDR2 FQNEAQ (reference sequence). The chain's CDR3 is CASSLAETGDYEQYF. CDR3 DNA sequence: TGTGCCAGCAGCTTAGCCGAGACAGGAGATTACGAGCAGTACTTC.

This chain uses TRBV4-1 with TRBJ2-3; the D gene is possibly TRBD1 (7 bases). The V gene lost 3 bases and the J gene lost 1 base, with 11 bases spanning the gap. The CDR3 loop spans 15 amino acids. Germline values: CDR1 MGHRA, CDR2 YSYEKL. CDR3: CASSHGGGRTDTQYF. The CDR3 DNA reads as TGCGCCAGCAGCCACGGAGGGGGCCGCACAGATACGCAGTATTTT.

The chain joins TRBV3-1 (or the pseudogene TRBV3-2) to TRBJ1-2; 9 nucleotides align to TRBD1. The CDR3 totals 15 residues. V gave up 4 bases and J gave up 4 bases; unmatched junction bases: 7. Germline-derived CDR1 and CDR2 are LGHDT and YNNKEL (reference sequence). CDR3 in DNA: TGTGCCAGCAGCCCCCGGGACAGGGATATCTATGGCTACACCTTC. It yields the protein CASSPRDRDIYGYTF.

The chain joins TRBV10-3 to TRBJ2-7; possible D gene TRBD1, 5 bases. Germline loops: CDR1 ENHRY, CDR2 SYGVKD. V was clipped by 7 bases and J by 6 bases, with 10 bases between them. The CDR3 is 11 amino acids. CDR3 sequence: CAINDQGEQYF. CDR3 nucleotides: TGTGCCATCAATGACCAGGGCGAGCAGTACTTC.

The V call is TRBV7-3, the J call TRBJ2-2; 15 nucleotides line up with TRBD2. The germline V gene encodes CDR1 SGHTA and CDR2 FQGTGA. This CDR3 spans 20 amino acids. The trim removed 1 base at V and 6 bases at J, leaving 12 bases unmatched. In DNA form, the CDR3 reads TGTGCCAGCAGCTTAAGTTCCGGGACTAGCGGGGGGATTACCTCCGGGGAGCTGTTTTTT. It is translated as CASSLSSGTSGGITSGELFF.

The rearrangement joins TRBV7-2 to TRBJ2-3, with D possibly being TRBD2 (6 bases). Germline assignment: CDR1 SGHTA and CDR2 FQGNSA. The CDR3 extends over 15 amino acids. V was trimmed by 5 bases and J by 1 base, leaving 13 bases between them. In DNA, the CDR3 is TGTGCCAGCAGCCTTAGCGGAGTCCGCACAGATACGCAGTATTTT. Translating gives CASSLSGVRTDTQYF.

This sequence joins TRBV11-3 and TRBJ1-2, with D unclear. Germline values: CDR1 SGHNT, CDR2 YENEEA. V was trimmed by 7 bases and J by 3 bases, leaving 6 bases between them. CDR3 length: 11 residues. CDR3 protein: CASTSDYGYTF. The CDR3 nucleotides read TGTGCCAGCACCTCCGACTATGGCTACACCTTC.

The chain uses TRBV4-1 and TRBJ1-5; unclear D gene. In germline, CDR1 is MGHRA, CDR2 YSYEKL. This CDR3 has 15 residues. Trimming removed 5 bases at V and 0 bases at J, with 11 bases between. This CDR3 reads CASSARIYSNQPQHF. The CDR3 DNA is TGCGCCAGCAGCGCCCGAATCTATAGCAATCAGCCCCAGCATTTT.

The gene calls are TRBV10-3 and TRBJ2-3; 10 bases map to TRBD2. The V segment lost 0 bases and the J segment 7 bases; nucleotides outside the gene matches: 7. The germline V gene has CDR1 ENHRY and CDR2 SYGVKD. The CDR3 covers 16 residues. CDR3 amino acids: CAISESTSGAEYTQYF. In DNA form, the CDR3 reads TGTGCCATCAGTGAGTCAACTAGCGGGGCTGAATATACGCAGTATTTT.

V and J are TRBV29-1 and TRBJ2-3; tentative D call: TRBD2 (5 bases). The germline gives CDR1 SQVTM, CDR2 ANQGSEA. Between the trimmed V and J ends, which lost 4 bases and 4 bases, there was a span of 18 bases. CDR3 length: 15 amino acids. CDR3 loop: CSVGVSGLSADTQYF. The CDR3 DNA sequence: TGCAGCGTTGGGGTGTCCGGACTTAGTGCAGATACGCAGTATTTT.

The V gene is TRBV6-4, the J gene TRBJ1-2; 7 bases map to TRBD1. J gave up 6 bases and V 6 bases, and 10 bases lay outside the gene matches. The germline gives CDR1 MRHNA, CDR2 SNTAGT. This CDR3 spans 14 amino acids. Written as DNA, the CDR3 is TGTGCCAGCAGACCTGGACAGGAGGAACATGGCTACACCTTC. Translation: CASRPGQEEHGYTF.

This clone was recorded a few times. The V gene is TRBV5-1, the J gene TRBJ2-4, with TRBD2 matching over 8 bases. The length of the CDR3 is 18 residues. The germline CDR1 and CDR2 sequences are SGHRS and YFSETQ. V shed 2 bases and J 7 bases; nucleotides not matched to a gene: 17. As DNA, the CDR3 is TGCGCCAGCAGCTTTACACCCGCCTCCGGGACTAGTCAGAACATTCAGTACTTC. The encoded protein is CASSFTPASGTSQNIQYF.

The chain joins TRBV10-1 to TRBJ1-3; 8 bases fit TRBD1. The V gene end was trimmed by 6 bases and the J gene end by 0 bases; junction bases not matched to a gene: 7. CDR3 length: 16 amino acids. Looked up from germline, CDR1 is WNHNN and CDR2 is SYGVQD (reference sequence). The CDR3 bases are TGCGCCAGCAGGACAGGGGAAGGGTCCTCTGGAAACACCATATATTTT. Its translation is CASRTGEGSSGNTIYF.

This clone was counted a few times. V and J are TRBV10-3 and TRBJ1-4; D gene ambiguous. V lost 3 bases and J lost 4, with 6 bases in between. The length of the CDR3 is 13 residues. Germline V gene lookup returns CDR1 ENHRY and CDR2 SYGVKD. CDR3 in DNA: TGTGCCATCAGTGACAGGCTTAATGAAAAACTGTTTTTT. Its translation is CAISDRLNEKLFF.

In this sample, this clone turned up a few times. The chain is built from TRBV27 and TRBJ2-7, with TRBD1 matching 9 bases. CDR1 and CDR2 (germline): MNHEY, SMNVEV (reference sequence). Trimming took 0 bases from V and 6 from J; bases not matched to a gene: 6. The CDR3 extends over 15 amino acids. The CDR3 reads CASSLSGTGLSEQYF. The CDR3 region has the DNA TGTGCCAGCAGTTTATCGGGGACAGGGCTGAGCGAGCAGTACTTC.

The chain's CDR3 is CASSQGTGPFSYEQYF. CDR3 DNA: TGCGCCAGCAGCCAAGGGACAGGACCTTTCTCCTACGAGCAGTACTTC. This chain connects TRBV4-1 to TRBJ2-7, with 7 nucleotides matching TRBD1. The trim removed 1 base at V and 0 bases at J, leaving 6 bases unmatched. CDR1 MGHRA and CDR2 YSYEKL come from the germline V gene. The CDR3 totals 16 residues.

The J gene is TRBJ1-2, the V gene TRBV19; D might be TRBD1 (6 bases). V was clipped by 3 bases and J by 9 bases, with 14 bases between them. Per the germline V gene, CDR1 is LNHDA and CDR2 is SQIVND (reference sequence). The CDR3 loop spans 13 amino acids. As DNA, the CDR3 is TGTGCCAGTAGTATGAGCCAGAGGGGGAGCTACACCTTC. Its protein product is CASSMSQRGSYTF.

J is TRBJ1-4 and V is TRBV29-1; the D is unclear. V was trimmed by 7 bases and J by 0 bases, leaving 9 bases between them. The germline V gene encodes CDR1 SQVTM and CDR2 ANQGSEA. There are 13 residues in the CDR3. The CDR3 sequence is CSATPATNEKLFF. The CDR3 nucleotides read TGCAGCGCAACACCTGCAACTAATGAAAAACTGTTTTTT.

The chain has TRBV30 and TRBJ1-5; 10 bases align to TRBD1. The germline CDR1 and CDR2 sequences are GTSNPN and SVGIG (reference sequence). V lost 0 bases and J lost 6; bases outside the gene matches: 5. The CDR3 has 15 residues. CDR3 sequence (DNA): TGTGCCTGGAGTGTACGCGGGACAGGGGTTCAGCCCCAGCATTTT. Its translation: CAWSVRGTGVQPQHF.

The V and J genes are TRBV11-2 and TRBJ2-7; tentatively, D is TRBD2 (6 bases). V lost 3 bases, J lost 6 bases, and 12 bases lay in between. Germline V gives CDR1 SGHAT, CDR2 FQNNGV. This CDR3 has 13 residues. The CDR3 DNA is TGTGCCAGCAGCTTGGTGACGGAGGGCGAGCAGTACTTC. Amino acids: CASSLVTEGEQYF.

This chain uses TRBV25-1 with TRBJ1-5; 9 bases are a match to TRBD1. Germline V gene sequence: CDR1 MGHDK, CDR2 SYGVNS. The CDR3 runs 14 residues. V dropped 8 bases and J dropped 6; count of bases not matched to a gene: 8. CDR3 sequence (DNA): TGTGCCAGCGCCCCGGGACAGGGCTCTCAGCCCCAGCATTTT. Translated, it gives CASAPGQGSQPQHF. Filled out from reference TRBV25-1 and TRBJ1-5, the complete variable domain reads EADIYQTPRYLVIGTGKKITLECSQTMGHDKMYWYQQDPGMELHLIHYSYGVNSTEKGDLSSESTVSRIRTEHFPLTLESARPSHTSQYLCASAPGQGSQPQHFGDGTRLSIL.

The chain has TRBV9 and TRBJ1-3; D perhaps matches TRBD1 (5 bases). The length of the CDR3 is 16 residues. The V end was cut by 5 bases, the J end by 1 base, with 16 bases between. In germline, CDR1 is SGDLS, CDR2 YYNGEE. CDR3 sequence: CASSIGVGTSGNTIYF. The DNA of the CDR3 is TGTGCCAGCAGTATCGGCGTCGGGACTTCTGGAAACACCATATATTTT.

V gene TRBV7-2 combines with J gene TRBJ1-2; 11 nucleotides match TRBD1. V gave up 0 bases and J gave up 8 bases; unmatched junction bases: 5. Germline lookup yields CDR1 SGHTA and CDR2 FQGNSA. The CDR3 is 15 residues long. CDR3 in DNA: TGTGCCAGCAGCTTAGCGAGGACAGGGGGCTTGGGCTACACCTTC. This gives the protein CASSLARTGGLGYTF.

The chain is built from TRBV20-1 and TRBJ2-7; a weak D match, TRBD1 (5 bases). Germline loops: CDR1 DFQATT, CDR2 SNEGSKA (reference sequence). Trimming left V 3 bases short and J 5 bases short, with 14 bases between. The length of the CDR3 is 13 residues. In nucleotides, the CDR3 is TGCAGTGCTAGTAAAGGGGCCGTAAACGAGCAGTACTTC. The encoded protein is CSASKGAVNEQYF.

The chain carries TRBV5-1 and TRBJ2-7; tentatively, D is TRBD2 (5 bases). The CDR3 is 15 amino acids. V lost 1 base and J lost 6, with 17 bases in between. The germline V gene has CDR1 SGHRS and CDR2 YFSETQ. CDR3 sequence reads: CASSLSDRGRSEQYF. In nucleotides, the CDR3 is TGCGCCAGCAGCTTGTCGGACCGGGGTCGTAGCGAGCAGTACTTC.

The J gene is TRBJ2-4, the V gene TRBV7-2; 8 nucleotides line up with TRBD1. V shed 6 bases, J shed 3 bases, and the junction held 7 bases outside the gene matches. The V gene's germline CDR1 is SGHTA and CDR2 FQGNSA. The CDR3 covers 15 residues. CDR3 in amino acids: CASSPRGLGKNIQYF. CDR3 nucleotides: TGTGCCAGCAGTCCCAGGGGGCTCGGCAAAAACATTCAGTACTTC.

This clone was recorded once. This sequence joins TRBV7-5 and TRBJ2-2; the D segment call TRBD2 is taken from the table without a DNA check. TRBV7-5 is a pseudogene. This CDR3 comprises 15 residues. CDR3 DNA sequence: TGTGCCAGAAGCTCCCTGGGGGGGGACACCGGGGAGCTGTTTTTT. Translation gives CARSSLGGDTGELFF.